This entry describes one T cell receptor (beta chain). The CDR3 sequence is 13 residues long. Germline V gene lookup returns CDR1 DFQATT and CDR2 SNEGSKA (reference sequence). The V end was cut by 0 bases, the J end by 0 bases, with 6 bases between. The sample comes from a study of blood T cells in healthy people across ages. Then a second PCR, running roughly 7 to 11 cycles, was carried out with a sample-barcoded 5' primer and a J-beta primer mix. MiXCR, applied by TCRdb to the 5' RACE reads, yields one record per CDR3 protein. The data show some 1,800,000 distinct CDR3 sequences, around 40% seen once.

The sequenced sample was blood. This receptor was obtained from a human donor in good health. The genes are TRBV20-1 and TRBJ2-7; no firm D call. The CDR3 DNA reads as TGCAGTGCTAGAGAAACCGACTCCTACGAGCAGTACTTC. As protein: CSARETDSYEQYF.